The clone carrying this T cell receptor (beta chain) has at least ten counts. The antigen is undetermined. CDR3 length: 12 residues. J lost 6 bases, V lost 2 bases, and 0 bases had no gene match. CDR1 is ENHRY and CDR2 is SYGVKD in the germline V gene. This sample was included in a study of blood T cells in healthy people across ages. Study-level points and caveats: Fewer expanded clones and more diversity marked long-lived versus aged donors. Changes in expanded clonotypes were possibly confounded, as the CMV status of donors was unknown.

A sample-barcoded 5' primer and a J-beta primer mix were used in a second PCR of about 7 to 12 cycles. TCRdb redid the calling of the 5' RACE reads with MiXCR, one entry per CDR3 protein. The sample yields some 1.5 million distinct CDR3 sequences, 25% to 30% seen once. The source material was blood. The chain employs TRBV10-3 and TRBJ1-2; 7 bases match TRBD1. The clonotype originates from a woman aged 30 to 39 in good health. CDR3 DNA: TGTGCCATCAGTGAGACAGGGGATGGCTACACCTTC. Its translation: CAISETGDGYTF.